The sequence of this T cell receptor (beta chain) was determined in a study of cytomegalovirus exposure and HLA in healthy donors. 13 Jbeta primers and 60 Vbeta primers were used for the PCR. Per the study methods: Unique TCR beta chains totaled roughly 80 million in a later count, with roughly 10 million of them shared. Clones were sequenced by immunoSEQ multiplex PCR, and TCRdb holds only the in-frame ones, with some missing. That table furnishes V, J and clone size, whereas the DNA furnished D and trimming. The sample consists of about 150,000 clones, approximately 81% of them appearing once. Germline V gene data show CDR1 as SGHTA and CDR2 as FQGNSA. V was pared by 4 bases and J by 4 bases, with 9 bases of the junction left unmatched. The CDR3 runs 15 residues. Each donor was healthy, and each was a bone marrow donor. Though nominally healthy at sampling, donors likely had unrecorded immune exposures.

J is TRBJ1-2 and V is TRBV7-2; 7 bases are a match to TRBD1. Sequences were obtained from PBMCs. The origin of this receptor is a man aged 18 to 29 in good health and CMV-seronegative. The CDR3 DNA is TGTGCCAGCAGCTCCCCAGGGGGGACCCTCTATGGCTACACCTTC. This gives the protein CASSSPGGTLYGYTF.